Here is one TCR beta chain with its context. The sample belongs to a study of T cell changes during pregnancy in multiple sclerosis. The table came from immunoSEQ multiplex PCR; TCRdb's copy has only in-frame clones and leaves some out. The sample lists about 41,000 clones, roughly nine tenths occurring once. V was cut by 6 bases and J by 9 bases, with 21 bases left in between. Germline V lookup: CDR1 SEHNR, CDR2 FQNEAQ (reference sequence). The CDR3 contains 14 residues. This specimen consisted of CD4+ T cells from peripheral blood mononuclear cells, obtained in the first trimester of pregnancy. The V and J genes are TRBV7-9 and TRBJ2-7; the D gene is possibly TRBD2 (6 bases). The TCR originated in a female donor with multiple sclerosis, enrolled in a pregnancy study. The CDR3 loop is CASSPRDWASMQYF. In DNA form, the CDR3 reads TGTGCCAGCAGTCCCCGGGACTGGGCTTCCATGCAGTACTTC.